The clone carrying this T cell receptor beta chain was detected many times. Its antigen is unknown. RNA transcripts were the template for amplifying TCR beta CDR3 regions. Primed by the HTBI set, a first-round RT-PCR was run on the TCR CDR3. TCRdb fed the multiplex PCR reads into MiXCR, producing one record per CDR3 protein. The repertoire holds 600,000 or so distinct CDR3 sequences, with approximately 14% as singletons. The CDR3 has 14 amino acids. CDR1 is SGHNT and CDR2 is YENEEA in the germline V gene. V dropped 0 bases and J dropped 0 bases, with 5 bases sitting between them. These data originate in a study of T cells in Graves' hyperthyroidism and ophthalmopathy. Whole-study context: The blood sample was taken at first diagnosis, before treatment began.

Study-level points and caveats: Most clonotypes expanded in thyroid above 0.001 were likewise present in blood.

Clinical symptoms, serum thyroxine and TRAb, thyroid ultrasound and orbital computed tomography were used for the diagnoses. The PBMCs were sourced from fresh peripheral blood (approximately 9 ml). The sequencing input was blood. This TCR came from a woman aged 18-29 years with Graves' ophthalmopathy. The chain uses TRBV11-3 and TRBJ1-1; D remains unclear. CDR3 sequence (DNA): TGTGCCAGCAGCTTAGAGCCTATGAACACTGAAGCTTTCTTT. The encoded protein is CASSLEPMNTEAFF.